A selection of T cell receptor beta chains follows, all from one sample in a study of blood T cell repertoires in COVID-19. The method was immunoSEQ multiplex PCR; TCRdb's version includes in-frame clones alone and lacks a portion of them. The data hold about 99,000 clones, with 70% to 90% observed a single time. Sequenced sample: peripheral blood. These receptors all stem from a human donor in a cohort sampled during active COVID-19. The conserved cysteine and the conserved F or W are not part of the CDR3 here. Each record gives: CDR3 protein, D gene, clone size, V gene. A D gene is named only where the DNA matches it firmly. Clone size, where shown, is once, few, many, or a class for clones that have expanded.

cdr3_aa: ASSLGQGNYEKLF; d_call: TRBD1; clone_size: NA; v_call: TRBV5-1
cdr3_aa: ASSYGTGGEKLF; d_call: TRBD1; clone_size: once; v_call: TRBV6-5
cdr3_aa: ASSPGTGLSNEKLF; d_call: TRBD1; clone_size: NA; v_call: TRBV5-4
cdr3_aa: ASSIAAGDEAF; d_call: NA; clone_size: NA; v_call: TRBV19
cdr3_aa: ASRGYTEAF; d_call: NA; clone_size: NA; v_call: TRBV2
cdr3_aa: ASSEGVAELWNEQF; d_call: NA; clone_size: NA; v_call: TRBV2
cdr3_aa: ASSRVQGNEQF; d_call: NA; clone_size: NA; v_call: TRBV11-2
cdr3_aa: ASSQGRGGNQPQH; d_call: NA; clone_size: NA; v_call: TRBV4-3
cdr3_aa: ASSQDRAGTLSSYEQY; d_call: NA; clone_size: NA; v_call: TRBV4-1
cdr3_aa: ASSIVPPGNIQY; d_call: NA; clone_size: NA; v_call: TRBV19
cdr3_aa: ASSLAVAGQGNHGYT; d_call: TRBD1; clone_size: NA; v_call: TRBV5-1
cdr3_aa: SGQADTEAF; d_call: NA; clone_size: NA; v_call: TRBV20-1
cdr3_aa: AISDPLSEQY; d_call: NA; clone_size: once; v_call: TRBV10-3
cdr3_aa: ASSPRQGALRGAHEQY; d_call: TRBD1; clone_size: NA; v_call: TRBV18
cdr3_aa: SVGRERNEQF; d_call: TRBD2; clone_size: NA; v_call: TRBV29-1
cdr3_aa: ASSLAAGNQETQY; d_call: NA; clone_size: NA; v_call: TRBV5-1
cdr3_aa: ASSLSSGRYEQY; d_call: TRBD2; clone_size: NA; v_call: TRBV27
cdr3_aa: ASSLTRGSNEQF; d_call: NA; clone_size: NA; v_call: TRBV11-3
cdr3_aa: ASSNRDTA; d_call: NA; clone_size: NA; v_call: TRBV6-5
cdr3_aa: ASSLGTGQMNTEAF; d_call: TRBD1; clone_size: NA; v_call: TRBV5-1